This T cell receptor beta chain was identified during a study of blood T cell repertoires in COVID-19. There are 14 residues in the CDR3. J lost 3 bases, V lost 7 bases, and 7 bases had no gene match. Germline CDR1 KGHSH, CDR2 LQKENI. Under the authors' procedure: Researchers report that nucleated cell counts were estimated from reference gene primer amplification. Profiling relied on immunoSEQ multiplex PCR, and the TCRdb table lists in-frame clones only, not all of them. Clone size and the V and J calls come from that table; the DNA yielded D and trimming. The sample has 150,000 to 200,000 clones, 84% seen once.

The rearrangement uses TRBV18 and TRBJ2-3; 7 bases align to TRBD1. The sample taken for sequencing was peripheral blood. The receptor's source is a woman aged 65 to 85 with COVID-19, enrolled during active disease. CDR3 residues: CASFDRDRTDTQYF. The CDR3 coding sequence is TGTGCCAGCTTTGACCGGGACAGAACAGATACGCAGTATTTT. The whole variable domain, remainder taken from reference TRBV18 and TRBJ2-3, is NAGVMQNPRHLVRRRGQEARLRCSPMKGHSHVYWYRQLPEEGLKFMVYLQKENIIDESGMPKERFSAEFPKEGPSILRIQQVVRGDSAAYFCASFDRDRTDTQYFGPGTRLTVL.